This TCR beta chain was captured in a study of T cells expressing NK-cell markers. Whole-study context: HCMV seropositivity characterized seven of the eight sequenced donors, and seronegativity one. Points from the study as a whole: In a handful of donors, dominant clonotypes made up 28.3-60.1% of CD3+CD56-NKG2C+ cells.

TCRdb reanalyzed the 5' RACE reads, giving one entry per CDR3 protein sequence and no DNA. The record lists 350,000 to 450,000 distinct CDR3 sequences, of which the ten most abundant hold 5.2%. A remark on this clonotype: Its cognate antigen is unknown.

Germline V lookup: CDR1 LGHDT, CDR2 YNNKEL (reference sequence). The CDR3 has 15 amino acids. Sequences were obtained from blood T cells: a sorted CD56 or NKG2C T cell subset, CD4+ or CD8+ T cells, or bulk PBMC T cells (not recorded which). The V call is TRBV3-1, the J call TRBJ2-7; TCRdb names TRBD2, which stays unverified in the absence of DNA. The clonotype comes from a man between 18 and 69 years old in good health. Here the CDR3 reads CASSQVRRGGYEQYF.